Each of the 15 T cell receptor beta chains below was sequenced from the same sample in a study of spatial heterogeneity in lung cancer. TCRdb re-called the 5' RACE reads through MiXCR, storing one row per CDR3 protein. The sample has under 7,000 distinct CDR3 sequences; roughly an eighth are singletons. Regarding time point: sample taken at primary tumor resection. The sequences come from lung tissue, collected at surgery. Source of these receptors: a human donor with early-stage non-small cell lung cancer.

This clonotype rates as medium-sized. With the library built for alpha chains, this beta chain is off target and its frequency is not meaningful. CDR3 region: CASSIDGQGEQYF. CDR3 DNA: TGTGCCAGCAGCATCGACGGGCAGGGCGAGCAGTACTTC. V and J are TRBV7-3 and TRBJ2-7; maybe TRBD1 (5 bases). The V and J ends lost 5 bases and 6 bases respectively, with 14 bases between them. Germline assignment: CDR1 SGHTA and CDR2 FQGTGA. The CDR3 covers 13 residues.

By frequency in the sample, this clonotype is medium-sized. This beta chain is a stray sequence in a library constructed for alpha chains; its clone size is not meaningful. V usage is TRBV11-2 and J usage is TRBJ1-1, with TRBD1 identical over 7 bases. J gave up 5 bases and V 5 bases, and 8 bases lay outside the gene matches. Looked up from germline, CDR1 is SGHAT and CDR2 is FQNNGV. The CDR3 loop spans 14 amino acids. The CDR3 DNA sequence: TGTGCCAGCAGCGCAACGACAGGGAGAACTGAAGCTTTCTTT. Translation gives CASSATTGRTEAFF.

In its sample, this clonotype is medium-sized. Since it is a stray read in a library aimed at alpha chains, this beta chain has a size that is not meaningful. In DNA form, the CDR3 reads TGTGCCAGCAGTGGATTTTCTCTGGTCCCTAACTATGGCTACACCTTC. Translating it yields CASSGFSLVPNYGYTF. This rearrangement joins TRBV2 to TRBJ1-2; D unresolved. Germline lookup yields CDR1 SNHLY and CDR2 FYNNEI. Trimming shortened V by 4 bases and J by 0 bases, and 15 bases separated the two germline ends. This CDR3 has 16 residues.

Many counts were recorded for this clonotype. This beta chain is an unintended read in a library built for alpha chains; its size means little. V gene TRBV7-9 combines with J gene TRBJ2-1; D might be TRBD1 (6 bases). From germline, CDR1 is SEHNR and CDR2 FQNEAQ (reference sequence). V lost 1 base and J lost 8, with 15 bases in between. The CDR3 has 15 amino acids. CDR3 DNA sequence: TGTGCCAGCAGCTTAGATTCGACAGGTCGGGATGAGCAGTTCTTC. Its translation: CASSLDSTGRDEQFF.

As for this clonotype: The library was built for alpha chains, so this beta chain is an off-target read and its size means little. The V gene is TRBV20-1, the J gene TRBJ2-2, with a weak D call TRBD2 (6 bases). In germline, CDR1 is DFQATT, CDR2 SNEGSKA (reference sequence). Deletions cut 7 bases from V and 4 bases from J, with 16 bases between. This CDR3 is 14 amino acids long. The CDR3 is CSVRGGTGTGELFF. DNA for the CDR3: TGCAGTGTCCGAGGAGGGACGGGCACCGGGGAGCTGTTTTTT.

On this clonotype itself: For a library built for alpha chains, this beta chain is a stray read; little rests on its size. The chain combines TRBV5-1 with TRBJ1-1; D is perhaps TRBD1 (6 bases). This CDR3 is built from 15 residues. Germline V gene data show CDR1 as SGHRS and CDR2 as YFSETQ. The V and J ends lost 0 bases and 2 bases respectively, with 11 bases between them. DNA of the CDR3: TGCGCCAGCAGCTTGGTTCGGGGGCGCAACACTGAAGCTTTCTTT. Translation: CASSLVRGRNTEAFF. Complete variable domain (other parts from reference TRBV5-1 and TRBJ1-1): KAGVTQTPRYLIKTRGQQVTLSCSPISGHRSVSWYQQTPGQGLQFLFEYFSETQRNKGNFPGRFSGRQFSNSRSEMNVSTLELGDSALYLCASSLVRGRNTEAFFGQGTRLTVV.

This clonotype is classed as medium-sized (0.01 to 0.1%). This beta chain is off target for a library built for alpha chains, so its abundance means little. The CDR3 DNA is TGCGCCAGCAGCTTCGGGGGCCGGACTGAAGCTTTCTTT. Amino acid sequence: CASSFGGRTEAFF. The chain recombines TRBV5-1 with TRBJ1-1, with TRBD1 as a possible D gene (6 bases). Germline V gives CDR1 SGHRS, CDR2 YFSETQ. The CDR3 runs to 13 residues. The ends were cut back, 2 bases at V and 5 bases at J, with 10 bases in the middle.

This clonotype is deemed medium-sized. This beta chain is an off-target read within a library intended for alpha chains, so its frequency means little. The chain employs TRBV19 and TRBJ2-1; 12 nucleotides agree with TRBD1. The V and J ends lost 5 bases and 8 bases, in that order; junction bases with no gene match: 10. Germline CDR1 reads LNHDA; CDR2 reads SQIVND (reference sequence). The CDR3 has 16 amino acids. This chain's CDR3 is CASSSRDRGRLYEQFF. In DNA form, the CDR3 reads TGTGCCAGTAGTTCCAGGGACAGGGGGCGTCTCTATGAGCAGTTCTTC.

This clonotype was seen many times. This beta chain is an unintended read in a library built for alpha chains; its size means little. The V and J genes are TRBV12-3 or TRBV12-4 and TRBJ2-3, with 12 bases identical to TRBD1. V lost 5 bases and J lost 2; bases outside the gene matches: 2. CDR3 length: 15 residues. CDR3 residues: CASSRDRGPTDTQYF. Written as DNA, the CDR3 is TGTGCCAGCAGTCGGGACAGGGGGCCCACAGATACGCAGTATTTT.

This clonotype was recorded many times. This beta chain is a stray read from a library made for alpha chains; its abundance is not meaningful. The CDR3, as DNA: TGTGCCAGCAGCTCTGGGACAGGGACCTTCCATTTT. The encoded protein is CASSSGTGTFHF. This sequence joins TRBV5-6 and TRBJ1-5; 9 bases align to TRBD1. J gave up 16 bases and V 3 bases, and 8 bases lay outside the gene matches. Germline V gene lookup returns CDR1 SGHDT and CDR2 YYEEEE. This CDR3 is 12 amino acids long.

This clonotype was seen ten or more times. This beta chain slipped into a library made for alpha chains as a stray read, so its size is not meaningful. This chain uses TRBV6-1 with TRBJ1-1; D is ambiguous. V was cut by 6 bases and J by 1 base, with 12 bases left in between. Germline lookup yields CDR1 MNHNS and CDR2 SASEGT. The CDR3 length is 14 residues. CDR3 bases: TGTGCCAGCAGATTCGCCGGAGAGAACACTGAAGCTTTCTTT. The encoded protein is CASRFAGENTEAFF.

By its share, this clonotype is medium-sized. Since the library was made to target alpha chains, this beta chain is a stray read and its abundance is not meaningful. CDR3 sequence (DNA): TGCGCCAGCAGCTTGGGTTTACGACAGGAGAGATTCACAGATACGCAGTATTTT. This gives the protein CASSLGLRQERFTDTQYF. V usage is TRBV5-1 and J usage is TRBJ2-3; tentatively, D is TRBD1 (6 bases). V was clipped by 0 bases and J by 2 bases, with 19 bases between them. Germline V CDR1 and CDR2: SGHRS, YFSETQ. The CDR3 covers 18 residues.

This clonotype occurred many times. Because the library targeted alpha chains, this beta chain is an off-target read whose size means little. The V call is TRBV29-1, the J call TRBJ1-5, with D unclear. The V end was cut by 6 bases, the J end by 2 bases, with 17 bases between. Germline assignment: CDR1 SQVTM and CDR2 ANQGSEA. The CDR3 runs 15 residues. The CDR3 DNA follows: TGCAGCGTCGCGTTACAGTTTGGGGGCAATCAGCCCCAGCATTTT. This sequence encodes CSVALQFGGNQPQHF.

This clonotype was observed at least ten times. A library prepared for alpha chains yielded this beta chain as an off-target read; its size is of little meaning. The rearrangement links TRBV7-9 to TRBJ1-2, with D tentatively TRBD1 (5 bases). The CDR3 has 13 amino acids. The ends were cut back, 7 bases at V and 2 bases at J, with 11 bases in the middle. Germline assignment: CDR1 SEHNR and CDR2 FQNEAQ (reference sequence). CDR3 amino acids: CASTVTENYGYTF. The CDR3, as DNA: TGTGCCAGCACCGTGACAGAAAACTATGGCTACACCTTC.

This clonotype was counted ten times or more. This beta chain slipped into a library made for alpha chains as a stray read, so its size is not meaningful. The gene calls are TRBV6-5 and TRBJ1-4; tentative D call: TRBD1 (6 bases). There are 18 residues in the CDR3. Germline lookup yields CDR1 MNHEY and CDR2 SVGAGI. Deletions cut 5 bases from V and 4 bases from J, with 23 bases between. The CDR3 loop reads CASSHDILNRARNEKLFF. The CDR3 nucleotides are TGTGCCAGCAGTCACGACATTCTAAACAGGGCCCGTAATGAAAAACTGTTTTTT.